This T cell receptor (beta chain) derives from a study of CD8 T cells in Susac syndrome. V was pared by 1 base and J by 2 bases, with 8 bases between. CDR1 is LGHDT and CDR2 is YNNKEL in the germline V gene (reference sequence). This CDR3 contains 14 residues. With random hexamers, roughly 0.45 to 1 ug RNA was reverse transcribed. TCRdb re-analysed the immunoSEQ multiplex PCR reads in MiXCR, keeping a single row per CDR3 protein. This table holds about 200,000 distinct CDR3 sequences, nearly 95% found once. The sequencing sample was made of CD4+ T cells from PBMCs. The chain recombines TRBV3-1 with TRBJ1-2, with D unclear. The clonotype originates from a human donor with multiple sclerosis. CDR3 DNA: TGTGCCAGCAGCCAAGGGTCGGCAAACTATGGCTACACCTTC. As protein: CASSQGSANYGYTF.